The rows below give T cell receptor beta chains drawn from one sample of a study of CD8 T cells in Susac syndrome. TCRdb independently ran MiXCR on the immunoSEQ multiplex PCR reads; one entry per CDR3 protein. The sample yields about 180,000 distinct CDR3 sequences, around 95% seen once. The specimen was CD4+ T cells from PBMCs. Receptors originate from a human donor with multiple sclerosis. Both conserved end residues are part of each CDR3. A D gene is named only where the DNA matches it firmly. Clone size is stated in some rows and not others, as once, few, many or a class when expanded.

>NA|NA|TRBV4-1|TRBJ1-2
TGCGCCAGCAGCCAAGATCTTCGGGCGACGGGCGCTAACTATGGCTACACCTTC
CASSQDLRATGANYGYTF
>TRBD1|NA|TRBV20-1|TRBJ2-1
TGCAGTGCTCGACAGGGGGCCTACAATGAGCAGTTCTTC
CSARQGAYNEQFF
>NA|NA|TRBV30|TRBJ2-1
TGTGCCTGGAGTGTACTGACCCCGAAGTCCTACAATGAGCAGTTCTTC
CAWSVLTPKSYNEQFF
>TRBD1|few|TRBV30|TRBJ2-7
TGTGCCTGGAGTGTACTAGGGTTTGGGACAGACCTCGAGCAGTACTTC
CAWSVLGFGTDLEQYF
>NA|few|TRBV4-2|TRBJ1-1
TGTGCCAGCAGCCGGGGAGGTCCGAACACTGAAGCTTTCTTT
CASSRGGPNTEAFF
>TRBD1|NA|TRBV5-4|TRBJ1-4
TGTGCCAGCAGCTTGGCCCGGACAGGGTTGGAAAAACTGTTTTTT
CASSLARTGLEKLFF
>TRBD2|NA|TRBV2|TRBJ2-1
TGTGCCAGCAGTGAGGGACTAGCGGCTTACAATGAGCAGTTCTTC
CASSEGLAAYNEQFF
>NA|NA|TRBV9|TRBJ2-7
TGTGCCAGCAGCCCAGGGGAGCGGGGCTACGAGCAGTACTTC
CASSPGERGYEQYF
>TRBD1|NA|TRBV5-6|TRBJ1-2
TGTGCCAGCAGCTTGGGGGCAGGGGGTGGCTACACCTTC
CASSLGAGGGYTF
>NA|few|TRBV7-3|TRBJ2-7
TGTGCCAGCAGCTTAACGCTTGTCGGGAGCGAGCAGTACTTC
CASSLTLVGSEQYF